Listed below are T cell receptor beta chains from one sample, sequenced in a study of blood T cell repertoires in COVID-19. The table came from immunoSEQ multiplex PCR; TCRdb's copy has only in-frame clones and leaves some out. The table records about 130,000 clones, approximately 90% of them present only once. The specimen was peripheral blood. These receptors were collected from a man aged 50 to 59 with active or convalescent COVID-19. The CDR3 runs from the conserved cysteine through the conserved F or W. Expanded clones get a size class; other rows say once, few or many, or leave the size out.

>-|TRBV6-5|TRBJ2-7
CAYGTGPTYEQYF
>-|TRBV9|TRBJ2-2
CASSVGLALTGELFF
>-|TRBV15|TRBJ1-5
CATSRVQGAVQPQHF
>-|TRBV3-1/TRBV3-2|TRBJ2-2
CASSLAGGNTGELFF
>-|TRBV11-2|TRBJ1-1
CASSLEGQLSAFF
>-|TRBV7-9|TRBJ2-2
CASSLARVANTGELFF
>once|TRBV28|TRBJ1-1
CASSPGGRDTEAFF
>few|TRBV3-1/TRBV3-2|TRBJ2-5
CASSQDRASGGLQETQYF
>-|TRBV30|TRBJ1-1
CAWDRGGTEAFF
>-|TRBV4-3|TRBJ2-3
CASSQVLGREDTQYF
>-|TRBV5-1|TRBJ1-2
CASSPAPDTYGYTF
>-|TRBV7-2|TRBJ2-7
CASRRTGGLMSYEQYF
>-|TRBV5-6|TRBJ1-6
CASSPTGVYSPLHF
>-|TRBV14|TRBJ2-5
CASSQVMRETQYF
>-|TRBV18|TRBJ2-5
CASSRGAQETQYF
>-|TRBV12-5|TRBJ1-5
CASGLQTTGGRQPQHF
>-|TRBV9|TRBJ1-2
CASSVEQGRGGYTF
>-|TRBV6-5|TRBJ1-2
CASSYRTGRYGYTF
>-|TRBV7-2|TRBJ2-2
CASSHRGLAGGKNTGELFF